This T cell receptor (beta chain) derives from a study of response to subunit inactivated influenza vaccine. In TCRdb, the RT-PCR reads were re-called with MiXCR into one record per CDR3 protein. This table holds fewer than 700,000 distinct CDR3 sequences, 13% found once. CDR1 is SGHTA, CDR2 FQGNSA, per germline. CDR3 size: 15 residues. V lost 2 bases and J lost 4; bases outside the gene matches: 4. The TCR comes from a man aged 50-59 years who received an inactivated influenza vaccine. This chain links TRBV7-2 with TRBJ2-7, with 11 positions matching TRBD2. Sequencing was performed on PBMCs from blood, taken 35 to 45 days after vaccination. Here the CDR3 DNA reads TGTGCCAGCAGCTTATGGACTAGCGGGTATTACGAGCAGTACTTC. It is translated as CASSLWTSGYYEQYF.